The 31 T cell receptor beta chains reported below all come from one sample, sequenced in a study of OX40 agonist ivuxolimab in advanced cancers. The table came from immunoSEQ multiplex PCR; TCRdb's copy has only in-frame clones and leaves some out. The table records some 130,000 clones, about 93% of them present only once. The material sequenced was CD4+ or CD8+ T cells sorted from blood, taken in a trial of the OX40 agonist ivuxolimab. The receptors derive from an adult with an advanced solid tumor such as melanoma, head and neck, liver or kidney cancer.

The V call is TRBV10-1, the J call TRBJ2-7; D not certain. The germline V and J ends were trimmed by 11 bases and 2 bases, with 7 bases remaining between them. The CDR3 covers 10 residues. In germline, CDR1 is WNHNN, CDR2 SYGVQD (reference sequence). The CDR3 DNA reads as TGCGCCGGCCGCACCTACGAGCAGTACTTC. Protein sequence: CAGRTYEQYF.

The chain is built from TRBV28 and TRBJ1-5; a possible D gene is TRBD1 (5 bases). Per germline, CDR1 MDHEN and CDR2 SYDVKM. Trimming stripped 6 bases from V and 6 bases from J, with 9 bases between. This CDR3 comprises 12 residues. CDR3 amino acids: CASSTRGQPQHF. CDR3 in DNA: TGTGCCAGCAGCACAAGGGGTCAGCCCCAGCATTTT. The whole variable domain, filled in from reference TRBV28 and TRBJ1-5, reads DVKVTQSSRYLVKRTGEKVFLECVQDMDHENMFWYRQDPGLGLRLIYFSYDVKMKEKGDIPEGYSVSREKKERFSLILESASTNQTSMYLCASSTRGQPQHFGDGTRLSIL.

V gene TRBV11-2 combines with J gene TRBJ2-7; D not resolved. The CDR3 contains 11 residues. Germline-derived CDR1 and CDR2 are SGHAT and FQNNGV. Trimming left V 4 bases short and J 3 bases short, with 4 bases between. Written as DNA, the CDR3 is TGTGCCAGCAGCTCAGACTACGAGCAGTACTTC. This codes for CASSSDYEQYF.

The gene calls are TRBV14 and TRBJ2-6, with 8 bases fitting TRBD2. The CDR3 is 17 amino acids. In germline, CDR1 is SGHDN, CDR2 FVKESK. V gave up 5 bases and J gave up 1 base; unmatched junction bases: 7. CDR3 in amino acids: CASSTGGGWSGANVLTF. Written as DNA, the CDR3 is TGTGCCAGCAGCACCGGGGGGGGCTGGTCTGGGGCCAACGTCCTGACTTTC.

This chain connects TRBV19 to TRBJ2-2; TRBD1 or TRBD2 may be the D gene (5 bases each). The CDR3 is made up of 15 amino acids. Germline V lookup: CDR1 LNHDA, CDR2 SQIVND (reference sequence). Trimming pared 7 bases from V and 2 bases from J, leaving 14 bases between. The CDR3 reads CASTLGTVNTGELFF. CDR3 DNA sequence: TGTGCCAGTACCCTTGGGACGGTCAACACCGGGGAGCTGTTTTTT. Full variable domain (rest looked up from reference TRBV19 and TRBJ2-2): DGGITQSPKYLFRKEGQNVTLSCEQNLNHDAMYWYRQDPGQGLRLIYYSQIVNDFQKGDIAEGYSVSREKKESFPLTVTSAQKNPTAFYLCASTLGTVNTGELFFGEGSRLTVL.

CDR3 DNA: TGCGCCAGCAGCTGGGACAGGGCTTCACCCCTCCACTTT. Translating gives CASSWDRASPLHF. The J gene is TRBJ1-6, the V gene TRBV5-1, with TRBD1 matching 9 bases. The J segment lost 9 bases and the V segment lost 3 bases, leaving 1 base of the junction unmatched. Looked up from germline, CDR1 is SGHRS and CDR2 is YFSETQ. The CDR3 spans 13 residues.

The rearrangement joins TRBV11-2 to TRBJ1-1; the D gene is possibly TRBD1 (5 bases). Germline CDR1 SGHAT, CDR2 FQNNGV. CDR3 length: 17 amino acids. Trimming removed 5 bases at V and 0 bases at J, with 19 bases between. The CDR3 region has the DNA TGTGCCAGCAGCCGGAGGTCCCAGGGCTTCATGAACACTGAAGCTTTCTTT. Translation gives CASSRRSQGFMNTEAFF.

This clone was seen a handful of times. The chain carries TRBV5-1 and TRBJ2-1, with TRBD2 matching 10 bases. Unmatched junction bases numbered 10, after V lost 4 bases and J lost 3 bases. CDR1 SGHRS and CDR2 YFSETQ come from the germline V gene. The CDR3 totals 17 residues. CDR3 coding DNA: TGCGCCAGCAGCCAACTAGGACTAGCGGAATACTACAATGAGCAGTTCTTC. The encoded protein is CASSQLGLAEYYNEQFF.

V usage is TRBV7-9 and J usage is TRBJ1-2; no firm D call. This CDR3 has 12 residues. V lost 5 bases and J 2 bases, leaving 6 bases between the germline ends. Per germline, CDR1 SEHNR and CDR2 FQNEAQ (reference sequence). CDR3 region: CASSAANYGYTF. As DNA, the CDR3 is TGTGCCAGCAGCGCGGCGAACTATGGCTACACCTTC.

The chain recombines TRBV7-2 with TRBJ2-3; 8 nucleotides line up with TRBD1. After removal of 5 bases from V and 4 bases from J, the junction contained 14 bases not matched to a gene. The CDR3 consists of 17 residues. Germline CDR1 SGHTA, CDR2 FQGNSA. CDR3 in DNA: TGTGCCAGCAGCACTTATCCAGGACAGGGAGGCGCAGATACGCAGTATTTT. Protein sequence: CASSTYPGQGGADTQYF.

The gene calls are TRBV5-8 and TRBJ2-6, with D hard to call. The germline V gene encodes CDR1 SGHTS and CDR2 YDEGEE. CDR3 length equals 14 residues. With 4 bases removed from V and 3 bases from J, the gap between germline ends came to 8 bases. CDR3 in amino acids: CASSPAYGANVLTF. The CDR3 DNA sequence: TGTGCCAGCAGCCCCGCCTATGGGGCCAACGTCCTGACTTTC.

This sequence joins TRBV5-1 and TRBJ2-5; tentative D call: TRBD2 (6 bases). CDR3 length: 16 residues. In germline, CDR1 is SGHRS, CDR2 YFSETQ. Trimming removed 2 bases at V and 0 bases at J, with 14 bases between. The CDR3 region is CASSLGDSGYQETQYF. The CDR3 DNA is TGCGCCAGCAGCTTAGGGGACTCTGGATACCAAGAGACCCAGTACTTC.

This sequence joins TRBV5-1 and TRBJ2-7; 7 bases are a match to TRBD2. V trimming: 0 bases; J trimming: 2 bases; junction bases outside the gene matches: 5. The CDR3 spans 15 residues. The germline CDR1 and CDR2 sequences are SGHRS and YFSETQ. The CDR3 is CASSLGPSGPYEQYF. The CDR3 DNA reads TGCGCCAGCAGCTTGGGTCCTAGCGGACCCTACGAGCAGTACTTC.

The CDR3 spells CSLAKGLNTEAFF. The CDR3 DNA is TGCAGCCTTGCAAAGGGGTTGAACACTGAAGCTTTCTTT. This chain uses TRBV29-1 with TRBJ1-1, with D tentatively TRBD1 (5 bases). This CDR3 is 13 amino acids long. Germline V lookup: CDR1 SQVTM, CDR2 ANQGSEA. Trimming left V 8 bases short and J 0 bases short, with 13 bases between.

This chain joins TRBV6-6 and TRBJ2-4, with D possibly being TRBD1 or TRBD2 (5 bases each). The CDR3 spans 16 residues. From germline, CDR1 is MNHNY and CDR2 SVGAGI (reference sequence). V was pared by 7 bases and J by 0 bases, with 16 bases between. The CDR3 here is CASTYEGSLAKNIQYF. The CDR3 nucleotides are TGTGCCAGCACCTACGAGGGGTCCTTAGCCAAAAACATTCAGTACTTC.

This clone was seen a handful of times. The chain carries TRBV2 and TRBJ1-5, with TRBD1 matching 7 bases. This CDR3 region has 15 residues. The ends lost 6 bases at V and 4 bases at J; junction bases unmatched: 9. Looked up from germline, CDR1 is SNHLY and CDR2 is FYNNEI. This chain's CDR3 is CASRDDRAKNQPQHF. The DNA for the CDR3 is TGTGCCAGCAGGGACGACAGGGCCAAGAATCAGCCCCAGCATTTT.

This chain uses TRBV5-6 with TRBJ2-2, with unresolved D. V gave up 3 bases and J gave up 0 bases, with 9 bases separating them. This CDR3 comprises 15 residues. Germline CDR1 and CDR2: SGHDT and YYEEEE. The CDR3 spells CASSSRVANTGELFF. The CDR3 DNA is TGTGCCAGCAGCTCCCGGGTAGCGAACACCGGGGAGCTGTTTTTT.

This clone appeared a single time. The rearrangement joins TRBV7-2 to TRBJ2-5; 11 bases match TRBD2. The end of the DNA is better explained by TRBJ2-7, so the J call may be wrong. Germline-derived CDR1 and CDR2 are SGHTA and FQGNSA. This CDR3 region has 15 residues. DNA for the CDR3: TGTGCCAGCAGCGTCGTACTAGCGGGGGCCTACGAGCAGTACTTC. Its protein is CASSVVLAGAYEQYF.

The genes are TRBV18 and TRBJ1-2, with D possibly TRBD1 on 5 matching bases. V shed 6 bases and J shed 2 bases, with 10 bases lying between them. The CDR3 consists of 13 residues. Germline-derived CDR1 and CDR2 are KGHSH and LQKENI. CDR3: CASSQDTNYGYTF. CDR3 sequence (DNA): TGTGCCAGCTCGCAGGACACGAACTATGGCTACACCTTC.

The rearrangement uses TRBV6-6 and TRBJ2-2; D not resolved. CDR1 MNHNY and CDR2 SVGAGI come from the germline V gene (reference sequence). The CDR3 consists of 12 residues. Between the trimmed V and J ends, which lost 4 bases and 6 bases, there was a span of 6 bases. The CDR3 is CASSSLPGELFF. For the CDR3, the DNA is TGTGCCAGCAGTTCCCTCCCCGGGGAGCTGTTTTTT.

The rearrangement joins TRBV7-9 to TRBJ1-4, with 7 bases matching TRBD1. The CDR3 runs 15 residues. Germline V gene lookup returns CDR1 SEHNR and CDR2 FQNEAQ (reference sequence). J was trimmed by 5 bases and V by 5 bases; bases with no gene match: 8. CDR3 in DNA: TGTGCCAGCAGCCCCGGCCAGGGGGTGAATGAAAAACTGTTTTTT. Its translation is CASSPGQGVNEKLFF.

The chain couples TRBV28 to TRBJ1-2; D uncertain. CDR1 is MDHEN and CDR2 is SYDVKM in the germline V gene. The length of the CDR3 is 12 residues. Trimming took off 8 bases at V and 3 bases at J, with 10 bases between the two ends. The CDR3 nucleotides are TGTGCCAGCTCCCTAGGCTACTATGGCTACACCTTC. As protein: CASSLGYYGYTF.

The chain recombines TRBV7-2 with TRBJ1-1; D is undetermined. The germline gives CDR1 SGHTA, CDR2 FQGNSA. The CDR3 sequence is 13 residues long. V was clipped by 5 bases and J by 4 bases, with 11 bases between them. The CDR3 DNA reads TGTGCCAGCAGCCCTCGGTGGGGCACTGAAGCTTTCTTT. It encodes CASSPRWGTEAFF.

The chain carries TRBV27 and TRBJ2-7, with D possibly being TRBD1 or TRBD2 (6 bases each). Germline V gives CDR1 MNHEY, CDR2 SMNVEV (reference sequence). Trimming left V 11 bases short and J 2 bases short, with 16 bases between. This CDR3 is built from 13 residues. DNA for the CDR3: TGTGCCGCCGGGGGCCCCACAACCTACGAGCAGTACTTC. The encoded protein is CAAGGPTTYEQYF.

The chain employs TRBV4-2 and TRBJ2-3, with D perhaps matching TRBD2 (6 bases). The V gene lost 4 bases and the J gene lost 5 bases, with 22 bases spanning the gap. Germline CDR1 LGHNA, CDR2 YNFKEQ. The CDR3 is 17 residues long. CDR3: CASSPQTRDRGRDTQYF. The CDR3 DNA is TGTGCCAGCAGCCCCCAGACAAGGGATCGGGGGAGAGATACGCAGTATTTT.

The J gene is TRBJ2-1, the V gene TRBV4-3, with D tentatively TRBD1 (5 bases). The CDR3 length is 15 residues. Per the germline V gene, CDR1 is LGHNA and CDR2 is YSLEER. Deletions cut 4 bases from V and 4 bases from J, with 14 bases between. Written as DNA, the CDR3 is TGCGCCAGCAGCCCCGTGAGCGACAGTTACAATGAGCAGTTCTTC. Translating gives CASSPVSDSYNEQFF.

The DNA for the CDR3 is TGTGCCATCAGTGAGTCTGAGGGGCCTTTGGGTGGCTACACCTTC. Its protein product is CAISESEGPLGGYTF. The chain links TRBV10-3 to TRBJ1-2; D is perhaps TRBD1 (5 bases). V lost 0 bases, J lost 7 bases, and 15 bases lay in between. The CDR3 spans 15 residues. Germline CDR1 ENHRY, CDR2 SYGVKD.

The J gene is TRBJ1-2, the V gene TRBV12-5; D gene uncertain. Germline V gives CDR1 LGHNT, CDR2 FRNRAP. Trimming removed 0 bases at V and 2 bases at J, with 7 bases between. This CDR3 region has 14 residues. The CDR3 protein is CASGLVPLNYGYTF. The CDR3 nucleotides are TGTGCTAGTGGTTTGGTACCATTGAACTATGGCTACACCTTC.

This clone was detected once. The CDR3 reads CASSLGTAGQPQHF. For the CDR3, the DNA is TGCGCCAGCAGCCTGGGGACTGCCGGGCAGCCCCAGCATTTT. The V and J genes are TRBV5-1 and TRBJ1-5, with a weak D call TRBD1 (5 bases). CDR3 length equals 14 residues. The ends were cut back, 4 bases at V and 7 bases at J, with 15 bases in the middle. Germline loops: CDR1 SGHRS, CDR2 YFSETQ.

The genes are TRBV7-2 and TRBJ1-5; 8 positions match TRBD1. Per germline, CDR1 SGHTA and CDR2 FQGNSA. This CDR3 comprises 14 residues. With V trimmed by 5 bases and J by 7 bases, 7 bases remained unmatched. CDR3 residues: CASSPRGREQPQHF. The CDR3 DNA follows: TGTGCCAGCAGCCCCAGGGGGCGCGAACAGCCCCAGCATTTT.

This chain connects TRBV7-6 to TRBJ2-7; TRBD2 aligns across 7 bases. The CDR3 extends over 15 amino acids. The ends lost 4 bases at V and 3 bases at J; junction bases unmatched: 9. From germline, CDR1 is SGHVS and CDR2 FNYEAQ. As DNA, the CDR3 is TGTGCCAGCAGCTCAGCGGGAAGAGGGAACTACGAGCAGTACTTC. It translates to CASSSAGRGNYEQYF.